This TCR beta chain emerged from a study of control samples from healthy donors and cancer patients. Clones were read by immunoSEQ multiplex PCR, and TCRdb kept only the in-frame ones, dropping some. Of about 160,000 clones in the sample, around 95% were seen once. The CDR3 covers 18 residues. The germline V gene encodes CDR1 LGHNA and CDR2 YSLEER. V was pared by 3 bases and J by 8 bases, with 14 bases of the junction left unmatched. The sequence was collected from a woman aged 40-49 years in good health. This rearrangement joins TRBV4-3 to TRBJ1-6; 9 nucleotides agree with TRBD1. The sequenced sample consisted of blood. The CDR3 DNA reads TGCGCCAGCAGCCACAAGGGACAGGGCTCGGGTTTTTATTCACCCCTCCACTTT. Its protein is CASSHKGQGSGFYSPLHF.